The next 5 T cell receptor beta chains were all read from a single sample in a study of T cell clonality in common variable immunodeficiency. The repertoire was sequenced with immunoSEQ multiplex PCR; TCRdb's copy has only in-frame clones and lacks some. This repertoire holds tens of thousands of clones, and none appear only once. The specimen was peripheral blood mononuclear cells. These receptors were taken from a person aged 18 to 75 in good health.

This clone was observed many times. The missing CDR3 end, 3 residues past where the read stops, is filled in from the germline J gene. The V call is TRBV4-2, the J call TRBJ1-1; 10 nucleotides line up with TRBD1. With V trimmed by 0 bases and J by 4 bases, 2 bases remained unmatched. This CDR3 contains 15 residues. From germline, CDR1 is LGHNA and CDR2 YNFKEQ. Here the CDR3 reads CASSQETGGFTEAFF. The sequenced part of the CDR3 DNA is TGTGCCAGCAGCCAAGAGACAGGGGGCTTCACTGAA.

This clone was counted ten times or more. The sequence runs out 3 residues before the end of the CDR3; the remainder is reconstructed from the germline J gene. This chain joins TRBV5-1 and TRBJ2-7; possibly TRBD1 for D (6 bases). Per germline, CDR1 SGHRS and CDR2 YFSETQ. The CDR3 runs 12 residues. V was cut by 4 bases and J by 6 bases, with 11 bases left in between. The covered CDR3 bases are TGCGCCAGCAGCCCCCAGGGGCGCGAG. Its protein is CASSPQGRE. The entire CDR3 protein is CASSPQGREQYF. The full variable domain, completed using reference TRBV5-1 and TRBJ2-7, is KAGVTQTPRYLIKTRGQQVTLSCSPISGHRSVSWYQQTPGQGLQFLFEYFSETQRNKGNFPGRFSGRQFSNSRSEMNVSTLELGDSALYLCASSPQGREQYFGPGTRLTVT.

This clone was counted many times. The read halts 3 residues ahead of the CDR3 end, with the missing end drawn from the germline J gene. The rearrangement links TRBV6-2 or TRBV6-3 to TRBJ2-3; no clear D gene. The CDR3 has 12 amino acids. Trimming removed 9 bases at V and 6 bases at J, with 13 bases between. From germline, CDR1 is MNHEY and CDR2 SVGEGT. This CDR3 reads CASGPLLDTQYF. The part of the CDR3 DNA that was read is TGTGCCAGTGGCCCTCTTCTGGATACG.

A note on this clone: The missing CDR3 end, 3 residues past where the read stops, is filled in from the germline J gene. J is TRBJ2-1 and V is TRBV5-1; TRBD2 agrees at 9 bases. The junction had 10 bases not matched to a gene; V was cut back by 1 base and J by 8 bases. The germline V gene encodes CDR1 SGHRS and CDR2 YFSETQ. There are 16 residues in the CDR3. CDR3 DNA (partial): TGCGCCAGCAGCTTGTATTTCGGCGGGAGGGCCTATGAG. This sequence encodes CASSLYFGGRAYE. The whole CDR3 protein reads CASSLYFGGRAYEQFF.

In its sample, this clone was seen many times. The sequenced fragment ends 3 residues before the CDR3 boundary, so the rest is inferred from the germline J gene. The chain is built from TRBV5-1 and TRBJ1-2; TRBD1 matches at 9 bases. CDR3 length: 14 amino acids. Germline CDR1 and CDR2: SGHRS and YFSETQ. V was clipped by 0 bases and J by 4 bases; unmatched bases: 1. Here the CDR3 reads CASSLGQGGYGYTF. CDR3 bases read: TGCGCCAGCAGCTTGGGACAGGGGGGCTATGGC.